This T cell receptor beta chain emerged from a study of CD8 T cells in ankylosing spondylitis. TCRdb used MiXCR to reprocess the 5' RACE reads, holding one entry per CDR3 protein. The sample lists some 340,000 distinct CDR3 sequences; 14% to 15% were seen once. The V gene's germline CDR1 is SGHVS and CDR2 FQNEAQ. Trimming pared 5 bases from V and 3 bases from J, leaving 17 bases between. The CDR3 runs to 16 residues. As to this clonotype: What it binds is unknown.

The study, taken as a whole, reports: Relatively rare in peripheral blood, disease-linked clones were also CD8+.

The TCR comes from a male donor with ankylosing spondylitis or in good health (not recorded which). The chain uses TRBV7-8 and TRBJ2-1; no definite D call. Input material: blood, either unsorted or a sorted T cell fraction (not recorded which). This CDR3 reads CASSPQYGGNYNEQFF. CDR3 nucleotide sequence: TGTGCCAGCAGCCCTCAGTACGGTGGTAACTACAATGAGCAGTTCTTC.